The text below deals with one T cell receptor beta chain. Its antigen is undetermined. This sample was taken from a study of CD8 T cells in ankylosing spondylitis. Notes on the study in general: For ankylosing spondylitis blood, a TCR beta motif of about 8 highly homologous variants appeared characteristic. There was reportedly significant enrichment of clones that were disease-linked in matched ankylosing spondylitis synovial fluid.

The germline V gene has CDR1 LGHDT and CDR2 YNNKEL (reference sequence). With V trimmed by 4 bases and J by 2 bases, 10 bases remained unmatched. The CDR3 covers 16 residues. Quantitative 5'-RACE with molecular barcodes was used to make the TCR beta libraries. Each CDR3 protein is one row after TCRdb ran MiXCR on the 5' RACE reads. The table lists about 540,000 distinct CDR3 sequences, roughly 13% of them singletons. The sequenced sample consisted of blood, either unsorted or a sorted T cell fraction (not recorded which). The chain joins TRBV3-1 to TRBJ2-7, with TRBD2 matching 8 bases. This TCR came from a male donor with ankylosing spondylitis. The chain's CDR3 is CASSRSFSGVTYEQYF. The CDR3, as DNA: TGTGCCAGCAGCCGCTCCTTTAGCGGGGTTACCTACGAGCAGTACTTC.